Here is one T cell receptor (beta chain) with its context. Its antigen remains unidentified. Other nucleotide sequences from this sample produce the same CDR3. V dropped 8 bases and J dropped 3 bases, with 17 bases sitting between them. The length of the CDR3 is 15 residues. CDR1 is SNHLY, CDR2 FYNNEI, per germline. The data were obtained in a study of shared clonotypes between healthy human individuals. Study as a whole: The study drew on a couple of women and a few men aged 18 to 49 as donors.

Repertoires were generated with immunoSEQ multiplex PCR, while TCRdb's copy carries only in-frame clones and drops some. This table holds over 1.5 million clones, 95% to 99% found once. Regarding the study as a whole: In this cohort, only blood was sampled, and tissue repertoires likely differ.

The TCR comes from a man aged 30-40 years in good health. J is TRBJ2-1 and V is TRBV2; D possibly matches TRBD1 or TRBD2 (6 bases each). What was sequenced was naive CD4+ T cells sorted from blood. Subset given: CD45RA+ positively selected. CDR3 residues: CASLPWGAIYNEQFF. For the CDR3, the DNA is TGTGCCAGCCTGCCTTGGGGGGCGATCTACAATGAGCAGTTCTTC.